This T cell receptor (beta chain) was captured in a study of cytomegalovirus exposure and HLA in healthy donors. This CDR3 has 17 amino acids. J gave up 7 bases and V 3 bases, and 12 bases lay outside the gene matches. CDR1 and CDR2 from the germline V gene are LGHNA and YSLEER. The PCR contained 60 Vbeta and 13 Jbeta primers. Measured with immunoSEQ multiplex PCR; TCRdb has only the in-frame clones, and not every one. In the table there are 150,000 to 200,000 clones, 70% to 90% of which are singletons. The source of this sequence is a woman aged 18 to 35 in good health and CMV-seropositive. Input material: PBMCs. The gene calls are TRBV4-3 and TRBJ2-1; 10 bases are shared with TRBD1. CDR3 sequence reads: CASSHKLPGQGSNEQFF. The CDR3 DNA is TGCGCCAGCAGCCATAAACTTCCGGGACAGGGGTCGAATGAGCAGTTCTTC.